The 25 T cell receptor beta chains below all came from one sample that was sequenced in a study of blood T cell repertoires in COVID-19 (dated by TCRdb to the early 2020s). Library preparation used the immunoSEQ multiplex PCR assay. TCRdb limited this immuneACCESS table to in-frame rearrangements with V and J called. A share of clones is missing; checked studies link under half to unresolved V genes, and the rest is unexplained. This sample comprises around 130,000 clones, approximately 81% of them detected only once. Together, the top ten hold approximately 12% of the sample. Sequencing used peripheral blood. The receptor source for this set is a woman between 25 and 40 years old who had recovered from COVID-19.

V gene TRBV13 combines with J gene TRBJ1-2; no definite D call. The V gene's germline CDR1 is PRHDT and CDR2 FYEKMQ (reference sequence). CDR3 size: 14 residues. V was shortened by 0 bases and J by 8 bases, with 13 bases between the two germline ends. Here the CDR3 DNA reads TGTGCCAGCAGCTTAGGGGGCACTGGTCGGGGCTACACCTTC. It codes for CASSLGGTGRGYTF.

The chain has TRBV2 and TRBJ1-1; 8 nucleotides line up with TRBD1. Trimming took 1 base from V and 3 from J; bases not matched to a gene: 4. The CDR3 length is 15 residues. Germline V lookup: CDR1 SNHLY, CDR2 FYNNEI. The CDR3 region is CASSEEYRGDTEAFF. CDR3 nucleotides: TGTGCCAGCAGTGAAGAATACAGGGGGGACACTGAAGCTTTCTTT. Complete variable domain (other parts from reference TRBV2 and TRBJ1-1): EPEVTQTPSHQVTQMGQEVILRCVPISNHLYFYWYRQILGQKVEFLVSFYNNEISEKSEIFDDQFSVERPDGSNFTLKIRSTKLEDSAMYFCASSEEYRGDTEAFFGQGTRLTVV.

J is TRBJ1-2 and V is TRBV28, with 9 bases fitting TRBD1. V gave up 3 bases and J gave up 4 bases; unmatched junction bases: 3. The CDR3 is 14 amino acids. Per germline, CDR1 MDHEN and CDR2 SYDVKM. CDR3 nucleotides: TGTGCCAGCAGTTTGACAGGGGGTGGCTATGGCTACACCTTC. Its protein product is CASSLTGGGYGYTF.

J is TRBJ2-7 and V is TRBV6-5, with 8 bases matching TRBD2. V shed 5 bases, J shed 0 bases, and the junction held 6 bases outside the gene matches. This CDR3 has 15 residues. The germline V gene encodes CDR1 MNHEY and CDR2 SVGAGI. The chain's CDR3 is CASSPGGDSSYEQYF. The DNA of the CDR3 is TGTGCCAGCAGTCCCGGGGGGGATAGCTCCTACGAGCAGTACTTC.

The J gene is TRBJ1-2, the V gene TRBV6-5; 9 bases are shared with TRBD1. V shed 6 bases and J 4 bases; nucleotides not matched to a gene: 6. Germline CDR1 MNHEY, CDR2 SVGAGI. The CDR3 extends over 14 amino acids. CDR3 in amino acids: CASRPGQGPYGYTF. Here the CDR3 DNA reads TGTGCCAGCAGGCCGGGACAGGGCCCCTATGGCTACACCTTC.

This clone has just one count. The chain uses TRBV3-1 (or the pseudogene TRBV3-2) and TRBJ1-1; D call uncertain. Trimming removed 1 base at V and 3 bases at J, with 6 bases between. Germline assignment: CDR1 LGHDT and CDR2 YNNKEL (reference sequence). The CDR3 is made up of 13 amino acids. The CDR3 here is CASSQVLDTEAFF. In nucleotides, the CDR3 is TGTGCCAGCAGCCAAGTGTTAGACACTGAAGCTTTCTTT.

The rearrangement joins TRBV3-1 (or the pseudogene TRBV3-2) to TRBJ2-6; TRBD1 aligns across 10 bases. V shed 1 base and J 0 bases; nucleotides not matched to a gene: 3. The CDR3 length is 18 residues. CDR1 is LGHDT, CDR2 YNNKEL, per germline (reference sequence). The CDR3: CASSQVGQGFSGANVLTF. The CDR3 DNA reads as TGTGCCAGCAGCCAAGTGGGACAGGGGTTCTCTGGGGCCAACGTCCTGACTTTC.

This chain links TRBV7-6 with TRBJ1-4, with 7 nucleotides matching TRBD1. This CDR3 region has 18 residues. Looked up from germline, CDR1 is SGHVS and CDR2 is FNYEAQ. V gave up 1 base and J gave up 0 bases; unmatched junction bases: 8. The CDR3 DNA reads TGTGCCAGCAGCTTAGTAGGGACAGCCCCTGCAACTAATGAAAAACTGTTTTTT. This sequence encodes CASSLVGTAPATNEKLFF.

This rearrangement joins TRBV2 to TRBJ1-2; 9 nucleotides align to TRBD1. The ends lost 8 bases at V and 8 bases at J; junction bases unmatched: 9. Per the germline V gene, CDR1 is SNHLY and CDR2 is FYNNEI. The CDR3 covers 13 residues. CDR3 region: CASLTDRGYGYTF. The CDR3 DNA sequence: TGTGCCAGCTTAACGGACAGGGGCTACGGCTACACCTTC. Full variable domain (missing parts from reference TRBV2 and TRBJ1-2): EPEVTQTPSHQVTQMGQEVILRCVPISNHLYFYWYRQILGQKVEFLVSFYNNEISEKSEIFDDQFSVERPDGSNFTLKIRSTKLEDSAMYFCASLTDRGYGYTFGSGTRLTVV.

V gene TRBV24-1 combines with J gene TRBJ2-1; possible D gene TRBD1, 5 bases. The CDR3 length is 12 residues. Between the trimmed V and J ends, which lost 5 bases and 10 bases, there was a span of 11 bases. Germline CDR1 reads KGHDR; CDR2 reads SFDVKD. The CDR3 loop reads CATSAQGPEQFF. The CDR3 region has the DNA TGTGCCACCAGTGCGCAGGGCCCAGAGCAGTTCTTC.

The genes are TRBV7-3 and TRBJ2-5, with a tentative D call TRBD2 (6 bases). The V and J ends lost 5 bases and 3 bases respectively, with 10 bases between them. This CDR3 region has 13 residues. Germline-derived CDR1 and CDR2 are SGHTA and FQGTGA. CDR3 amino acids: CASSPGLKETQYF. The CDR3 DNA is TGTGCCAGCAGCCCTGGACTAAAAGAGACCCAGTACTTC.

The chain employs TRBV9 and TRBJ1-6; TRBD1 matches at 9 bases. This CDR3 contains 14 residues. Trimming cost V 6 bases and J 7 bases; bases outside gene matches: 5. The germline V gene has CDR1 SGDLS and CDR2 YYNGEE. The CDR3 bases are TGTGCCAGCACCGGACAGGGGACAAATTCACCCCTCCACTTT. As protein: CASTGQGTNSPLHF.

This clone was seen once. This chain connects TRBV7-9 to TRBJ2-3; 8 bases map to TRBD1. Trimming at V came to 5 bases and at J to 1 base, leaving 11 bases not matched to a gene. This CDR3 has 17 residues. The germline gives CDR1 SEHNR, CDR2 FQNEAQ (reference sequence). CDR3: CASSPGTGTPGTDTQYF. The CDR3 region has the DNA TGTGCCAGCAGCCCTGGGACAGGTACCCCTGGCACAGATACGCAGTATTTT.

The chain recombines TRBV6-1 with TRBJ1-5; 12 bases are a match to TRBD1. The junction had 5 bases not matched to a gene; V was cut back by 3 bases and J by 2 bases. CDR3 size: 17 residues. Germline CDR1 is MNHNS and CDR2 is SASEGT. The DNA for the CDR3 is TGTGCCAGCAGTGACCGGGACAGGGGGCCGGGCAATCAGCCCCAGCATTTT. As protein: CASSDRDRGPGNQPQHF.

This chain links TRBV19 with TRBJ2-7; TRBD2 matches 8 bases. The CDR3 covers 15 residues. CDR1 is LNHDA, CDR2 SQIVND, per germline (reference sequence). Trimming removed 4 bases from V and 1 base from J; junction bases left unmatched: 6. The CDR3 loop is CASSTISGSSYEQYF. As DNA, the CDR3 is TGTGCCAGTAGTACTATCAGCGGGAGTTCCTACGAGCAGTACTTC. The complete variable domain, with remaining parts taken from reference TRBV19 and TRBJ2-7, reads DGGITQSPKYLFRKEGQNVTLSCEQNLNHDAMYWYRQDPGQGLRLIYYSQIVNDFQKGDIAEGYSVSREKKESFPLTVTSAQKNPTAFYLCASSTISGSSYEQYFGPGTRLTVT.

CDR3 DNA: TGTGCCAGCAGTTACACAGGGTTAGGTCAAGAGACCCAGTACTTC. Its protein product is CASSYTGLGQETQYF. V usage is TRBV6-5 and J usage is TRBJ2-5, with a tentative D call TRBD1 (6 bases). The CDR3 covers 15 residues. Germline V gene data show CDR1 as MNHEY and CDR2 as SVGAGI. Trimming removed 2 bases from V and 2 bases from J, with 12 bases in between.

The rearrangement uses TRBV27 and TRBJ2-7, with D tentatively TRBD2 (5 bases). V lost 6 bases, J lost 3 bases, and 18 bases lay in between. Germline CDR1 is MNHEY and CDR2 is SMNVEV (reference sequence). CDR3 length equals 15 residues. The CDR3 DNA reads as TGTGCCAGCAGATACAGCCGGGGTCAAAACTACGAGCAGTACTTC. Translated: CASRYSRGQNYEQYF.

V is TRBV5-4 and J is TRBJ2-3; TRBD2 matches at 7 bases. The CDR3 length is 15 residues. The V gene end was trimmed by 0 bases and the J gene end by 5 bases; junction bases not matched to a gene: 6. Germline V gene data show CDR1 as SGHNT and CDR2 as YYREEE (reference sequence). For the CDR3, the DNA is TGTGCCAGCAGCTTGGACGGGGGGAGGGGAGATACGCAGTATTTT. It yields the protein CASSLDGGRGDTQYF.

This CDR3 is CASSEGYEYEKLFF. The CDR3 DNA reads as TGTGCCAGCAGTGAAGGGTACGAGTACGAAAAACTGTTTTTT. The chain joins TRBV6-1 to TRBJ1-4; D is ambiguous. Trimming left V 1 base short and J 8 bases short, with 11 bases between. Germline assignment: CDR1 MNHNS and CDR2 SASEGT. CDR3 length equals 14 residues.

This chain connects TRBV11-2 to TRBJ2-7; maybe TRBD2 (5 bases). The CDR3 is 14 amino acids. The ends were cut back, 5 bases at V and 0 bases at J, with 11 bases in the middle. CDR1 and CDR2 (germline): SGHAT, FQNNGV. The CDR3 sequence: CASSPGSISYEQYF. The CDR3 nucleotides read TGTGCCAGCAGCCCGGGGTCCATCTCCTACGAGCAGTACTTC.

This clone was seen just once. The chain couples TRBV21-1 to TRBJ2-1; the D call in the table, TRBD2, was not verified against the DNA. TRBV21-1 has pseudogene status. The CDR3 has 19 residues. The chain's CDR3 is CASSKERASGRPLSNEQFF. The CDR3 nucleotides read TGTGCCAGCAGCAAAGAAAGGGCGAGCGGGAGGCCCTTGAGCAATGAGCAGTTCTTC.

This chain links TRBV21-1 with TRBJ2-3; TRBD2 reflects the table's D call only, with no check against the DNA. TRBV21-1 is a listed pseudogene. The CDR3 extends over 15 amino acids. CDR3 loop: CASISSRGCTDTQYF. The CDR3 coding sequence is TGTGCCAGCATCTCAAGTCGGGGGTGCACAGATACGCAGTATTTT.

The rearrangement uses TRBV5-1 and TRBJ1-1; D ambiguous. Trimming took 0 bases from V and 6 from J, leaving 12 bases between them. The CDR3 extends over 14 amino acids. Germline assignment: CDR1 SGHRS and CDR2 YFSETQ. The CDR3 DNA follows: TGCGCCAGCAGCTTGGCCCTGATGGGCGCTGAAGCTTTCTTT. Residues: CASSLALMGAEAFF.

The DNA for the CDR3 is TGTGCCAGCAGCCAACCGGTTTTACCCGGGGAGCTGTTTTTT. It translates to CASSQPVLPGELFF. The gene calls are TRBV2 and TRBJ2-2; D ambiguous. V shed 6 bases and J shed 6 bases, with 14 bases lying between them. This CDR3 region has 14 residues. CDR1 SNHLY and CDR2 FYNNEI come from the germline V gene.

CDR3 DNA: TGTGCCAGTTTCAGGGGACAACTCCAAGAGACCCAGTACTTC. This codes for CASFRGQLQETQYF. The chain joins TRBV19 to TRBJ2-5, with a possible D match to TRBD1 (6 bases). The V end lost 8 bases, the J end lost 1 base, and 14 bases lay between the germline ends. This CDR3 contains 14 residues. Germline V gene lookup returns CDR1 LNHDA and CDR2 SQIVND (reference sequence).